The clone carrying this T cell receptor beta chain was seen ten or more times. Its matching antigen is unknown. The sample is drawn from a study of T-cell memory formation after mild COVID-19. The wider study: The two donors had largely donor-specific TCR clusters. Study findings and constraints: Clones shrinking from day 15 to 85 showed even CD4/CD8 mixes; later expanders tilted CD4+. Clones from the second wave (peaking day 37) had unconfirmed SARS-CoV-2 specificity.

In TCRdb, the 5' RACE reads were re-called with MiXCR into one record per CDR3 protein. The sample holds approximately 440,000 distinct CDR3 sequences, 15% to 20% seen once. This clonotype originated in an adult woman who had mild COVID-19 (a few samples of this study predate the infection). Cell type and time point are not known. Sequences were obtained from PBMCs or a T cell subset sorted from them (not recorded which).

The CDR3 sequence: CASSQWDFTDTQYF. The CDR3 DNA sequence: TGCGCCAGCAGCCAATGGGACTTCACAGATACGCAGTATTTT. The V and J genes are TRBV4-1 and TRBJ2-3, with D possibly TRBD2 on 6 matching bases. This CDR3 contains 14 residues. The germline V gene encodes CDR1 MGHRA and CDR2 YSYEKL. The germline V and J ends were trimmed by 2 bases and 2 bases, with 8 bases remaining between them.